The clone carrying this T cell receptor beta chain was picked up many times. Assembly of TCR beta libraries relied on iRepertoire HTBI primers together with Arm-PCR of CDR3 regions. A single record per CDR3 protein comes from TCRdb applying MiXCR to the multiplex PCR reads. The sample has around 500,000 distinct CDR3 sequences; less than 25% are singletons. The CDR3 covers 15 residues. With V trimmed by 6 bases and J by 5 bases, 9 bases remained unmatched. Per germline, CDR1 SGHAT and CDR2 FQNNGV. As for time point: persistent/refractory GD, antithyroid drugs over 5 years with positive TRAb. PBMC-derived RNA was used for the TCR library. The sample is drawn from a study of regulatory T cells in long-lasting Graves disease.

Sample: peripheral blood mononuclear cells (PBMCs), taken when the disease was refractory, from a patient treated with antithyroid drugs. This sequence was found in a female donor with Graves disease. V is TRBV11-2 and J is TRBJ2-7; 11 nucleotides line up with TRBD2. The CDR3 here is CASRPPSGRSHEQYF. CDR3 bases: TGTGCCAGCAGACCACCTAGCGGGAGGAGCCACGAGCAGTACTTC.